This T cell receptor (beta chain) was profiled in a study of T cell changes during pregnancy in multiple sclerosis. The table came from immunoSEQ multiplex PCR; TCRdb's copy has only in-frame clones and leaves some out. Found here are 75,000 to 95,000 clones, more than 85% of them singletons; the top ten hold 0.95%. This CDR3 comprises 15 residues. Germline CDR1 is SEHNR and CDR2 is FQNEAQ (reference sequence). The V segment lost 3 bases and the J segment 5 bases; nucleotides outside the gene matches: 6. This clonotype was sampled from a female donor with multiple sclerosis, enrolled in a pregnancy study. V usage is TRBV7-9 and J usage is TRBJ2-1, with TRBD1 matching 8 bases. The sequencing here drew on peripheral blood, taken before pregnancy. The CDR3 region has the DNA TGTGCCAGCAGCTTTGGTTACAGGGGGAACAATGAGCAGTTCTTC. It specifies CASSFGYRGNNEQFF.